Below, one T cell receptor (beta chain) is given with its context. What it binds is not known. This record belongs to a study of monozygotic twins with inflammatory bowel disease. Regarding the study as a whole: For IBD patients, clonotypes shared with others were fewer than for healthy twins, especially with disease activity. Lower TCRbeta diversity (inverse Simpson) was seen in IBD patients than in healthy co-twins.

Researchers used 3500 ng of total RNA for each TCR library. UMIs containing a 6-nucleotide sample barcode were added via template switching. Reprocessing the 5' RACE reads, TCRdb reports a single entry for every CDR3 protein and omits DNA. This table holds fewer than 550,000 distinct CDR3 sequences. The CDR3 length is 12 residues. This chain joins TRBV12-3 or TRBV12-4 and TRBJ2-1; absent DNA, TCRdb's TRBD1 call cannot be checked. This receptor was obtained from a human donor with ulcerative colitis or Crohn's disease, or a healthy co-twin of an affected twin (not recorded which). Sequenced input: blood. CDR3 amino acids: CASSRIPGEQFF.